This T cell receptor beta chain was identified in a study of read filtering for tumor transcriptome and immune sequencing. Overall study context: Transcriptome libraries were built from DNase-treated RNA. TCR-mapped reads were about 3.5 to 11 million with IR-seq versus 85 to 1273 with RNA-seq. Study observations and caveats: Correlation between methods rose after single-read clonotypes were removed. Roughly 82% of IR-seq clonotypes had a single read, yet these held 3% to 4% of reads.

The length of the CDR3 is 14 residues. CDR1 is SGDLS, CDR2 YYNGEE, per germline. Trimming removed 2 bases from V and 2 bases from J, with 9 bases in between. The library was built from about 370 ng RNA with molecular barcoded adaptors for alpha/delta and beta/gamma chains. A single record per CDR3 protein comes from TCRdb applying MiXCR to the reads. This table holds 30,000 to 35,000 distinct CDR3 sequences, under 20% found once. This clonotype was observed many times. Its antigen is unknown. This TCR derives from a donor at least 40 years old with multiple myeloma. The specimen sequenced was a population of CD138-negative cells sorted from bone marrow. The V gene is TRBV9, the J gene TRBJ2-3; D is perhaps TRBD1 (5 bases). CDR3 sequence (DNA): TGTGCCAGCAGCGTGGAAGGGGTCACAGATACGCAGTATTTT. This translates into CASSVEGVTDTQYF.